This T cell receptor beta chain was observed in a study of T cell clonality in common variable immunodeficiency. General study findings and limits: Common variable immunodeficiency TCR beta sequences reportedly had fewer deletions and N-nucleotide insertions.

The length of the CDR3 is 15 residues. Germline CDR1 is LGHNA and CDR2 is YNFKEQ. Assay: immunoSEQ multiplex PCR; the TCRdb copy retains only in-frame clones and omits some. The sample includes 30,000 to 40,000 clones, none of them occurring once. This clone was picked up many times. The antigen remains undetermined. One junction end does not reproduce the germline sequence, and a read error may be involved. The read terminates 3 residues before the CDR3 end, so the remaining end is supplied by the germline J gene. This receptor was obtained from a human donor with common variable immunodeficiency. This chain links TRBV4-2 with TRBJ2-1, with D perhaps matching TRBD2 (5 bases). The source material was peripheral blood mononuclear cells. The CDR3 bases that were read are TGCGCCAGCAGCCAAGAGGGCAGCCGGTACGATGAG. It yields the protein CASSQEGSRYDE. The entire CDR3 protein reads CASSQEGSRYDEQFF.